There are a few counts of the clone carrying this T cell receptor (beta chain). The antigen is undetermined. The sample belongs to a study of cytomegalovirus exposure and HLA in healthy donors. The primer mix had 60 Vbeta and 13 Jbeta primers. The table came from immunoSEQ multiplex PCR; TCRdb's copy has only in-frame clones and leaves some out. The sample carries roughly 190,000 clones, around 84% recorded once. Overall study results and limits: In an earlier analysis, most TCR beta V segments were productive about 87% or about 30% of the time. Most CMV-associated TCR beta chains were later found to appear HLA-restricted. An assumption of roughly uniform sequencing depth across donors underlay the presence/absence analyses.

The length of the CDR3 is 18 residues. The V and J ends lost 0 bases and 6 bases, in that order; junction bases with no gene match: 12. Germline CDR1 reads LGHNA; CDR2 reads YNFKEQ. The chain is built from TRBV4-2 and TRBJ1-3, with 9 positions matching TRBD1. Sequencing input: PBMCs. The TCR sequence derives from a man aged 40-49 years in good health and CMV-seropositive. DNA of the CDR3: TGTGCCAGCAGCCAAGAGGCCTCCCGAGGGACAGGGTTAAACACCATATATTTT. Amino acid sequence: CASSQEASRGTGLNTIYF.